A selection of T cell receptor beta chains follows, all from one sample in a study of blood T cells in healthy people across ages. In TCRdb, the 5' RACE reads were re-called with MiXCR into one record per CDR3 protein. The sample lists roughly 1.5 million distinct CDR3 sequences, under 55% seen once, with 4% in the top ten. Input material: blood. The receptors stem from a woman aged 18-29 years in good health. The CDR3 runs from the conserved cysteine through the conserved F or W. A D gene is named only where the DNA matches it firmly. The listing skips clone size in some rows; elsewhere it reads once, few, many or a size class.

D	size	J	V	CDR3	DNA
.	.	TRBJ2-5	TRBV24-1	CATSEAGRGSNEQYF	TGTGCCACCAGTGAAGCAGGCAGAGGGTCCAATGAGCAGTACTTC
.	.	TRBJ1-4	TRBV29-1	CSVADSLTEKLFF	TGCAGCGTTGCGGACAGTTTGACTGAAAAACTGTTTTTT
TRBD2	.	TRBJ2-7	TRBV2	CASSLGLALLEQYF	TGTGCCAGCAGTCTCGGACTAGCTCTTCTCGAGCAGTACTTC
TRBD1	many	TRBJ1-2	TRBV12-3/TRBV12-4	CASSLAQGTDGYTF	TGTGCCAGCAGTTTAGCACAGGGGACGGATGGCTACACCTTC
.	many	TRBJ2-1	TRBV7-2	CASSSSWANEQFF	TGTGCCAGCAGCTCCTCCTGGGCCAATGAGCAGTTCTTC
.	.	TRBJ1-4	TRBV4-1	CASSQNWDLNEKLFF	TGCGCCAGCAGCCAAAATTGGGACCTTAATGAAAAACTGTTTTTT
.	.	TRBJ2-7	TRBV5-1	CASSLDRGGSEQYF	TGCGCCAGCAGCTTAGACAGGGGAGGGAGCGAGCAGTACTTC
.	few	TRBJ2-7	TRBV20-1	CSARDAGKSSYEQYF	TGCAGTGCTAGAGATGCCGGGAAGAGCTCCTACGAGCAGTACTTC
.	many	TRBJ2-5	TRBV6-5	CASSHTSQETQYF	TGTGCCAGCAGTCATACATCTCAAGAGACCCAGTACTTC
.	few	TRBJ1-4	TRBV2	CASSEAGAGGEKLFF	TGTGCCAGCAGTGAAGCGGGAGCCGGGGGCGAAAAACTGTTTTTT
.	few	TRBJ1-2	TRBV4-1	CASSQDVLDSSNYGYTF	TGCGCCAGCAGCCAAGATGTTTTGGACAGCTCTAACTATGGCTACACCTTC
.	.	TRBJ2-3	TRBV3-1	CASSQEFGRANTQYF	TGTGCCAGCAGCCAAGAATTCGGCAGGGCTAATACGCAGTATTTT
TRBD2	few	TRBJ2-1	TRBV7-3	CASSSEGGRAGNNEQFF	TGTGCCAGCAGCTCGGAGGGCGGGAGGGCCGGAAATAATGAGCAGTTCTTC
.	.	TRBJ1-2	TRBV30	CAWSVRRGYTF	TGTGCCTGGAGTGTACGGCGGGGCTACACCTTC
TRBD2	.	TRBJ2-7	TRBV4-3	CASSQDAGGFEQYF	TGCGCCAGCAGCCAAGATGCGGGAGGATTTGAGCAGTACTTC
.	.	TRBJ1-6	TRBV12-3/TRBV12-4	CASKTGSNYNSPLHF	TGTGCCAGCAAAACAGGGTCAAACTATAATTCACCCCTCCACTTT
.	.	TRBJ2-3	TRBV2	CASSAPASSTDTQYF	TGTGCCAGCAGTGCCCCAGCCTCTAGCACAGATACGCAGTATTTT
TRBD1	.	TRBJ1-5	TRBV20-1	CSASPQGAQPQHF	TGCAGTGCTAGCCCACAGGGGGCTCAGCCCCAGCATTTT
.	once	TRBJ2-3	TRBV2	CASSADQGDTQYF	TGTGCCAGCAGCGCCGACCAGGGCGATACGCAGTATTTT
.	.	TRBJ1-5	TRBV9	CASSPDTGSNQPQHF	TGTGCCAGCAGCCCAGACACAGGTAGCAATCAGCCCCAGCATTTT
.	.	TRBJ1-2	TRBV7-2	CASSLPVEDGYTF	TGTGCCAGCAGCCTTCCGGTAGAGGATGGCTACACCTTC
.	.	TRBJ2-5	TRBV3-1	CASSQAEGETQYF	TGTGCCAGCAGCCAAGCTGAGGGAGAGACCCAGTACTTC
.	few	TRBJ1-2	TRBV5-1	CASRPTGFYGYTF	TGCGCCAGCAGACCAACAGGGTTCTATGGCTACACCTTC
.	few	TRBJ2-1	TRBV9	CASSVGGEYTYNEQFF	TGTGCCAGCAGCGTAGGTGGAGAGTATACCTACAATGAGCAGTTCTTC
.	.	TRBJ1-1	TRBV10-3	CAIRKDSPGDTEAFF	TGTGCCATCAGGAAGGACAGCCCCGGGGACACTGAAGCTTTCTTT
.	.	TRBJ2-2	TRBV10-3	CAISDITGELFF	TGTGCCATCAGTGATATAACCGGGGAGCTGTTTTTT
TRBD1	.	TRBJ2-2	TRBV12-3/TRBV12-4	CASSIGTGWELFF	TGTGCCAGCAGCATAGGGACAGGGTGGGAGCTGTTTTTT
TRBD1	few	TRBJ1-5	TRBV19	CASRRTGPQHF	TGTGCCAGTAGGAGGACAGGGCCCCAGCATTTT
.	few	TRBJ2-3	TRBV4-1	CAGSQGPAQQAQYF	TGCGCCGGCAGCCAAGGCCCCGCCCAGCAGGCACAGTATTTT
.	.	TRBJ1-2	TRBV9	CASSPDPNGTPGGYTF	TGTGCCAGCAGCCCAGACCCCAACGGGACGCCCGGGGGCTACACCTTC
TRBD2	.	TRBJ2-4	TRBV27	CASSGGRAGVLIQYF	TGTGCCAGCAGTGGGGGACGAGCGGGAGTACTCATTCAGTACTTC
.	.	TRBJ1-1	TRBV30	CAWSQGGMNTEAFF	TGTGCCTGGAGTCAGGGTGGCATGAACACTGAAGCTTTCTTT
TRBD2	.	TRBJ2-7	TRBV15	CATSSYGGAGYEQYF	TGTGCCACCAGCAGCTACGGGGGGGCCGGTTACGAGCAGTACTTC
.	.	TRBJ1-6	TRBV10-3	CAISARLNNSPLHF	TGTGCCATCAGTGCGCGGTTGAATAATTCACCCCTCCACTTT
.	.	TRBJ2-1	TRBV20-1	CSTRKSNNEQFF	TGCAGTACTAGAAAGTCCAACAATGAGCAGTTCTTC
.	few	TRBJ2-7	TRBV25-1	CALCNEQYF	TGTGCCCTTTGCAACGAGCAGTACTTC
TRBD2	.	TRBJ2-1	TRBV7-2	CASSLVRLSGSSYNEQFF	TGTGCCAGCAGCTTAGTCCGCTTAAGCGGGAGCTCCTACAATGAGCAGTTCTTC
TRBD1	.	TRBJ2-5	TRBV5-1	CASSLPNSPGQGAKTQYF	TGCGCCAGCAGCTTGCCCAACAGCCCGGGACAGGGTGCGAAGACCCAGTACTTC
.	.	TRBJ1-6	TRBV7-2	CASSFSEGNPLHF	TGTGCCAGCAGCTTTTCTGAGGGGAACCCCCTCCACTTT
TRBD2	.	TRBJ2-7	TRBV20-1	CSARSTGLAGGYNEQYF	TGCAGTGCTAGATCAACGGGGCTAGCGGGCGGCTACAATGAGCAGTACTTC
TRBD2	.	TRBJ2-3	TRBV20-1	CSANPGLSTDTQYF	TGCAGTGCTAACCCGGGACTAAGCACAGATACGCAGTATTTT
.	.	TRBJ1-2	TRBV12-5	CASGLGFLGYTF	TGTGCTAGTGGTTTGGGTTTTTTGGGCTACACCTTC
.	few	TRBJ1-4	TRBV20-1	CSAMTGSTNEKLFF	TGCAGTGCTATGACCGGCTCAACTAATGAAAAACTGTTTTTT
TRBD2	.	TRBJ2-3	TRBV20-1	CSESGATDTQYF	TGCAGTGAAAGCGGGGCCACAGATACGCAGTATTTT
TRBD1	.	TRBJ1-4	TRBV4-1	CASSDPGTGYDEKLFF	TGCGCCAGCAGCGATCCCGGGACAGGGTATGACGAAAAACTGTTTTTT
.	few	TRBJ1-1	TRBV20-1	CSAKTQAAEAFF	TGCAGTGCCAAGACGCAGGCTGCTGAAGCTTTCTTT
.	.	TRBJ2-1	TRBV20-1	CSASAVVDEQFF	TGCAGTGCTAGCGCGGTTGTCGATGAGCAGTTCTTC
.	few	TRBJ2-7	TRBV5-1	CASSRGTNDPYEQYF	TGCGCCAGCAGCCGCGGGACAAACGACCCCTACGAGCAGTACTTC
.	few	TRBJ2-7	TRBV10-3	CAISEADNEQYF	TGTGCCATCAGTGAGGCAGACAATGAGCAGTACTTC
TRBD1	.	TRBJ1-1	TRBV27	CASSLIGQGAIAFF	TGTGCCAGCAGTTTAATCGGACAGGGGGCCATCGCTTTCTTT
.	.	TRBJ1-2	TRBV27	CASSSLPTRDLYGYTF	TGTGCCAGCAGTTCACTTCCAACCAGGGACTTATATGGCTACACCTTC
.	few	TRBJ1-2	TRBV27	CASSFHSNYGYTF	TGTGCCAGCAGTTTTCACAGTAACTATGGCTACACCTTC
.	.	TRBJ2-5	TRBV6-2/TRBV6-3	CATKQRGESRGETQYF	TGTGCCACCAAGCAGAGGGGGGAGAGTAGAGGAGAGACCCAGTACTTC
TRBD2	few	TRBJ2-1	TRBV29-1	CSACPPSGTTNEQFF	TGCAGCGCTTGTCCACCGAGCGGGACGACGAATGAGCAGTTCTTC
TRBD1	.	TRBJ2-3	TRBV20-1	CSDQRRQGARRTDTQYF	TGCAGTGACCAAAGGCGACAGGGGGCGCGAAGGACAGATACGCAGTATTTT
TRBD2	.	TRBJ2-7	TRBV20-1	CSARGFGREISYEQYF	TGCAGTGCTAGAGGATTTGGGCGGGAGATCTCCTACGAGCAGTACTTC
.	few	TRBJ2-7	TRBV4-2	CASSQDLPRAAEQYF	TGTGCCAGCAGCCAAGATCTGCCCAGGGCGGCCGAGCAGTACTTC
.	few	TRBJ2-5	TRBV6-1	CASKLTQQSQETQYF	TGTGCCAGCAAACTCACACAACAGTCCCAAGAGACCCAGTACTTC
TRBD2	.	TRBJ2-7	TRBV20-1	CSTRDPRLAGGLRSYEQYF	TGCAGTACTAGAGATCCTCGCCTAGCGGGAGGCCTTAGATCCTACGAGCAGTACTTC
TRBD1	few	TRBJ1-1	TRBV4-1	CASSPSTGMENTEAFF	TGCGCCAGCAGCCCGTCGACAGGGATGGAGAACACTGAAGCTTTCTTT